This TCR beta chain was captured in a study of blood T cells in healthy people across ages. Findings and limits, study-wide: Estimated diversity that came from one million T cells was considered an underestimate. In long-lived donors, naive CD4+ cell counts and diversity exceeded those of aged donors.

Turning to this clonotype: What it recognizes is unknown.

A sample-barcoded 5' primer and a J-beta primer mix were used in a second PCR of about 7 to 11 cycles. TCRdb itself ran the 5' RACE reads through MiXCR, one entry per CDR3 protein. The sample comprises some 1.8 million distinct CDR3 sequences, 35% to 50% of which are singletons, and more than 20% rests with the top ten. Per sample, at least 6 micrograms of total RNA were extracted. CDR1 SQVTM and CDR2 ANQGSEA come from the germline V gene. The CDR3 has 11 amino acids. The sample was blood. This rearrangement joins TRBV29-1 to TRBJ2-4; 7 bases align to TRBD1. TRBJ2-7 matches the DNA end more closely, so the J call is doubtful. The clonotype originates from a human donor in good health. Here the CDR3 DNA reads TGCAGCGTTACCCCAGGGGGCGAGCAGTACTTC. It codes for CSVTPGGEQYF.